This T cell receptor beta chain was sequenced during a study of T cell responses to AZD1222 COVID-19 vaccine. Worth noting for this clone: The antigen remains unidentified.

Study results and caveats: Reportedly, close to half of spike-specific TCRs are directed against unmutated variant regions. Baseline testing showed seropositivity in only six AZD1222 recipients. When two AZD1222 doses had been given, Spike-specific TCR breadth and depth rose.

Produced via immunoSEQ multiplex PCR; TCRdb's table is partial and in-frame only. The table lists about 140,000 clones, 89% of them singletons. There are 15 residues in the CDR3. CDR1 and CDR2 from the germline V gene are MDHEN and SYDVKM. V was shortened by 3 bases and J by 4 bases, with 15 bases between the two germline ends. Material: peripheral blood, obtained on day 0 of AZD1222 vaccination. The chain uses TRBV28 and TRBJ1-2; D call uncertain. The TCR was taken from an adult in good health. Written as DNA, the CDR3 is TGTGCCAGCAGTTTTCCTCGGGGTTCCTCCTATGGCTACACCTTC. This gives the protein CASSFPRGSSYGYTF.